This TCR beta chain is drawn from a study of blood T cell repertoires in COVID-19. In the authors' workflow: The assay estimated nucleated cells by amplifying reference gene primers. The repertoire was sequenced with immunoSEQ multiplex PCR; TCRdb's copy has only in-frame clones and lacks some. That table furnishes V, J and clone size, whereas the DNA furnished D and trimming. The sample records 150,000 to 200,000 clones, over 75% being singletons. The germline CDR1 and CDR2 sequences are SGHTS and YDEGEE. The ends were cut back, 0 bases at V and 4 bases at J, with 7 bases in the middle. The CDR3 extends over 14 amino acids.

The TCR originated in a human donor in a cohort sampled during active COVID-19. V gene TRBV5-8 combines with J gene TRBJ2-2; maybe TRBD2 (5 bases). Material: peripheral blood. The CDR3 coding sequence is TGTGCCAGCAGCTTGGCGGGGATCACCGGGGAGCTGTTTTTT. Residues: CASSLAGITGELFF.